This is a list of T cell receptor beta chains from one sample in a study of cytomegalovirus exposure and HLA in healthy donors. Method: immunoSEQ multiplex PCR; TCRdb's copy keeps in-frame clones and lacks some. The top ten hold over 2% of the sample, which has about 150,000 clones, 85% to 90% seen once. The sample taken for sequencing was PBMCs. These receptors all stem from a human donor in good health. Each CDR3 is given without its conserved first and last residue.

V gene,J gene,CDR3 protein
TRBV7-6,TRBJ2-1,ASSYRVPKTSSYNEQF
TRBV2,TRBJ2-4,ASRPGGGRAKNIQY
TRBV2,TRBJ1-6,ASMIRGLGSPLH
TRBV28,TRBJ2-5,ASSFDEGQPGGETQY
TRBV10-2,TRBJ2-7,ASSEGGSSYEQY
TRBV18,TRBJ1-3,ASSSGTGSSGNTIY
TRBV2,TRBJ1-5,ASSTVSNQPQH
TRBV15,TRBJ1-5,ATSRVRTGDQPQH
TRBV19,TRBJ2-7,ASSIGAGTYEQY
TRBV11-3,TRBJ1-2,ASSYFRDSNYGYT
TRBV18,TRBJ2-5,ASSPIPTSGRGTQY
TRBV27,TRBJ1-1,ASSFDRDNTEAF
TRBV6-6,TRBJ1-2,ATLDDIGGNYGYT
TRBV19,TRBJ2-1,ASMSGRALNEQF
TRBV7-2,TRBJ1-2,ASSFRRHSGYT
TRBV25-1,TRBJ2-5,ASSEWGGEETQY
TRBV25-1,TRBJ1-2,ASSDHRNYGYT
TRBV4-2,TRBJ2-2,ASSQVYPPAGTNTGELF
TRBV29-1,TRBJ2-7,SVGTGTVDPYEQY
TRBV5-4,TRBJ1-2,ASSSGQLRPYGYT
TRBV2,TRBJ2-7,ASRGDTSYEQY